Listed below are T cell receptor beta chains from one sample, sequenced in a study of shared clonotypes between healthy human individuals. Profiling relied on immunoSEQ multiplex PCR, and the TCRdb table lists in-frame clones only, not all of them. The repertoire holds approximately 180,000 clones, with 90% to 95% as singletons. The sequenced sample was naive CD4+ T cells sorted from blood. These receptor sequences come from a woman under 40 in good health. CDR3s include the opening cysteine and the closing phenylalanine or tryptophan. The D gene is left open where the match is weak. Some rows mark clone size as missing; the rest say once, few, many or name a class of expanded clone.

.,TRBV28,.,TRBJ1-4,TGTGCCAGCAGTTCCTATCGTTGGGGGGCAACTAATGAAAAACTGTTTTTT,CASSSYRWGATNEKLFF
TRBD2,TRBV18,.,TRBJ2-7,TGTGCCAGCTCACCCCCGGGGGGGCAATATCAGGAGCAGTACTTC,CASSPPGGQYQEQYF
.,TRBV28,.,TRBJ2-5,TGTGCCACGCGTGGTACCTTACGCTTAGAGCAGTACTTC,CATRGTLRLEQYF
.,TRBV10-2,once,TRBJ1-1,TGCGCCAGCAAAACCCCTGGCAGATACAACACTGAAGCTTTCTTT,CASKTPGRYNTEAFF
.,TRBV18,.,TRBJ1-5,TGTGCCAGCTCACCGGGCCAGCAAAATCAGCCCCAGCATTTT,CASSPGQQNQPQHF
TRBD2,TRBV5-6,once,TRBJ2-7,TGTGCCAGCAGCTGGGGAGCGGGAGGGCCCTACGAGCAGTACTTC,CASSWGAGGPYEQYF
TRBD1,TRBV19,.,TRBJ1-5,TGTGCCAGTAGTGCCCAGGGGGTTAGTCAGCCCCAGCATTTT,CASSAQGVSQPQHF
.,TRBV11-3,.,TRBJ1-1,TGTGCCAGCAGCGATTTTAGGGCCGCTGAAGCTTTCTTT,CASSDFRAAEAFF
.,TRBV5-1,.,TRBJ1-3,TGCGCCAGCAGCTTGGTACACGACTCTGGAAACACCATATATTTT,CASSLVHDSGNTIYF
.,TRBV7-9,.,TRBJ2-7,TGTGCCAGCAGCTTCCGGGGGACGAACGAGCAGTACTTC,CASSFRGTNEQYF
TRBD1,TRBV27,.,TRBJ2-5,TGTGCCAGCAGTCTCTTGACAGGGGGTGTTGCCCAGTACTTC,CASSLLTGGVAQYF
TRBD2,TRBV28,.,TRBJ2-7,TGTGCCAGCAGTTTCAGTCCGGGACTAGCGGGAGTTCTCTACGAGCAGTACTTC,CASSFSPGLAGVLYEQYF
TRBD1,TRBV19,.,TRBJ1-5,TGTGCCAGTCAGCTTAAGGGGGCCCAGCCCCAGCATTTT,CASQLKGAQPQHF
.,TRBV28,.,TRBJ1-3,TGTGCCAGCAGTTTACCTGGAAACACCATATATTTT,CASSLPGNTIYF
.,TRBV7-9,.,TRBJ2-7,TGTGCCAGCAGCGAGTTTAGCGGATTCTCCTACGAGCAGTACTTC,CASSEFSGFSYEQYF
.,TRBV6-6,.,TRBJ1-3,TGTGCCAGCAGTTACTCCCTCGATGGAAACACCATATATTTT,CASSYSLDGNTIYF
TRBD1,TRBV28,few,TRBJ1-5,TGTGCCAGCAGTTCAGGACAGGGCTTCAATCAGCCCCAGCATTTT,CASSSGQGFNQPQHF
.,TRBV4-1,.,TRBJ1-1,TGCGCCAGCAGCCAAGGCACGTTAGGGCAGCAGAACACTGAAGCTTTCTTT,CASSQGTLGQQNTEAFF
.,TRBV4-1,few,TRBJ2-7,TGCGCCAGCAGCCTATCCTGGGGAGACTACGAGCAGTACTTC,CASSLSWGDYEQYF
.,TRBV28,.,TRBJ1-2,TGTGCCAGCAGTTTTCATGGGGCATGGGGCTACACCTTC,CASSFHGAWGYTF
.,TRBV2,.,TRBJ1-2,TGTGCCAGCATATCGCCGAGGGGCCCTGACTATGGCTGCACCTTC,CASISPRGPDYGCTF